The entry below describes one TCR beta chain. The specificity of this receptor is unknown. Per-base qualities were not stored, and no clone one base away is much larger. The immunoSEQ Assay, a bias-controlled multiplex PCR, was used to amplify TCRbeta CDR3 regions from genomic DNA. The paper's data handling went like this. Nucleated cell counts per sample were estimated from amplification of reference gene primers within the assay. To quantify the absolute abundance of each unique TCRbeta CDR3 rearrangement, sequence reads were collapsed and filtered. For each sample, productive Simpson clonality was calculated by taking the square root of Simpson's diversity index across productive rearrangements. TCRdb provides this immuneACCESS table in a form limited to in-frame rearrangements. Some clones are lacking; in checked studies, under half of them reflect an unresolved V gene, and why the rest are absent is not known. The V and J calls and the clone size are those of that table, but D and trimming were determined from the DNA. This sample holds under 80,000 clones; 85% to 90% were observed only once. Around 1.5% of the sample is taken by the ten largest.

The collaborating institutions used their own protocols to collect whole blood in K2EDTA tubes. Collaborator samples were shipped for TCRbeta analysis as frozen whole blood, isolated PBMCs, or DNA extracted from either sample type. The record originates from a study of blood T cell repertoires in COVID-19 (dated by TCRdb to the early 2020s). Looking at the study overall: The collaborator samples originated in the United States, Italy and Spain and spanned the acute and convalescent phases of COVID-19. The material from the prospective study consisted of cDNA or gDNA derived from T cells, B-cell-depleted T cells, or PBMCs. Deeply sampled blood TCRbeta repertoires from subjects exposed to, actively infected with, or recovered from COVID-19 were included in the dataset. The repertoires were released in a freely available public database meant as a resource for research on the immune response to SARS-CoV-2. Samples came from the ongoing ImmuneRACE study (first 160 participants) plus 1,254 subjects from 6 global collaborators. Nearly every sample came with metadata listing a de-identified subject ID, COVID-19 status, age in years and sex. HLA class I and class II types, where available, came from metadata supplied by the sample provider rather than from assay-based typing. Summary of the overall study and its limitations: Clinical and demographic metadata were provided uncurated, with the amount varying by source and participant.

From the germline V gene, CDR1 is MDHEN and CDR2 is SYDVKM. Measured from the cysteine to the phenylalanine, the CDR3 is 16 residues long. The CDR3 DNA has 48 bases and is translated from base 1. Trimming removed 4 bases from V and 5 bases from J; the gene matches leave 11 bases unexplained. The sequence links TRBV28 to TRBJ2-5; 9 bases in the junction line up with TRBD1. Sequenced sample: peripheral blood. This receptor was identified in a human donor in a cohort sampled during active COVID-19. The sequence in DNA is TGTGCCAGCAGTTCGGACAGGGGCTCCGCTCGGGAGACCCAGTACTTC. This yields the protein CASSSDRGSARETQYF. With all but the CDR3 taken from the reference TRBV28 and TRBJ2-5 genes, the full variable domain is: DVKVTQSSRYLVKRTGEKVFLECVQDMDHENMFWYRQDPGLGLRLIYFSYDVKMKEKGDIPEGYSVSREKKERFSLILESASTNQTSMYLCASSSDRGSARETQYFGPGTRLLVL.